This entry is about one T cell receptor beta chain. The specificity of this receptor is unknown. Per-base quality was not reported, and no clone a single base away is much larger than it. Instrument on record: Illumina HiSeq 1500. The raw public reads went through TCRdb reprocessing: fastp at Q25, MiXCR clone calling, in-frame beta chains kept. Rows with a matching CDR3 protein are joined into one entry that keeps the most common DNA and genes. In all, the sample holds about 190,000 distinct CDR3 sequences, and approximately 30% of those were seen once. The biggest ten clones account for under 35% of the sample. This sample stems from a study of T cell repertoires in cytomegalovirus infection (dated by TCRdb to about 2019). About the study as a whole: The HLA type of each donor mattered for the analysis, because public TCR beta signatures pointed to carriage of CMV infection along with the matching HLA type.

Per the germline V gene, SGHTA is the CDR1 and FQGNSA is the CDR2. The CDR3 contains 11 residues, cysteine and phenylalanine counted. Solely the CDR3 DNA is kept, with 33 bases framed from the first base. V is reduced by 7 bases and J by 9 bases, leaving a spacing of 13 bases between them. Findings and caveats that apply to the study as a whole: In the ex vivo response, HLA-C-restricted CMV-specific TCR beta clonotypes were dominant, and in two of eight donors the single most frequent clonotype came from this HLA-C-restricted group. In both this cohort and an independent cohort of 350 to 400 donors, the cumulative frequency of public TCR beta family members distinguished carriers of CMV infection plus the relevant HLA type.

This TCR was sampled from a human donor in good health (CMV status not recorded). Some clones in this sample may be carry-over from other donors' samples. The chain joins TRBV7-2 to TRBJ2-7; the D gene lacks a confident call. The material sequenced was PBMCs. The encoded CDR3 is CASTSSDAQYF. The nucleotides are TGTGCCAGCACCTCCTCCGACGCGCAGTACTTC.